Included here is one T cell receptor beta chain sequence, with context. Its specificity is unknown. Germline values: CDR1 SGHRS, CDR2 YFSETQ. Trimming at V came to 1 base and at J to 3 bases, leaving 2 bases not matched to a gene. The length of the CDR3 is 14 residues. The source of the sample is a study of T cell responses to AZD1222 COVID-19 vaccine. Study-wide context: Pooling covered second doses at about 4 or about 12 weeks. Overall study findings and caveats: A reported finding is that nearly half of spike-specific TCRs target unmutated variant regions. Repertoires were sampled only after the peak T cell response. Only five or six people who got AZD1222 tested seropositive at baseline.

Some clones are missing from TCRdb's copy, which holds only in-frame ones; the method was immunoSEQ multiplex PCR. This sample has approximately 120,000 clones, with around 89% found just once. Sample: peripheral blood, taken on day 0 of AZD1222 vaccination. This chain uses TRBV5-1 with TRBJ2-3; TRBD2 agrees at 7 bases. The TCR sequence derives from an adult in good health. The CDR3 loop is CASSLSGGTDTQYF. CDR3 DNA: TGCGCCAGCAGCTTGTCGGGGGGAACAGATACGCAGTATTTT. The complete variable domain, with remaining parts taken from reference TRBV5-1 and TRBJ2-3, reads KAGVTQTPRYLIKTRGQQVTLSCSPISGHRSVSWYQQTPGQGLQFLFEYFSETQRNKGNFPGRFSGRQFSNSRSEMNVSTLELGDSALYLCASSLSGGTDTQYFGPGTRLTVL.